This T cell receptor (beta chain) is drawn from a study of OX40 agonist ivuxolimab in advanced cancers. As for the study in general: A male proportion of about 86% was recorded, with mean age approximately 56 years and range roughly 23 to 79.

The CDR3 is 13 amino acids. The J segment lost 5 bases and the V segment lost 6 bases, leaving 7 bases of the junction unmatched. The germline V gene encodes CDR1 SGHNT and CDR2 YYREEE (reference sequence). In regard to this clone: Its matching antigen is unknown.

Findings and limits, study-wide: Partial responders at 0.1-3.0 mg/kg had among the lowest clonal expansion. By week 6 at 0.1 to 3.0 mg/kg, blood CD4+ and CD8+ T cells had expanded clonally.

Profiling relied on immunoSEQ multiplex PCR, and the TCRdb table lists in-frame clones only, not all of them. This sample has some 17,000 clones, with about four fifths found just once. The sample here was CD4+ or CD8+ T cells sorted from blood, taken in a trial of the OX40 agonist ivuxolimab. This sequence joins TRBV5-4 and TRBJ2-7, with TRBD1 identical over 8 bases. This clonotype was obtained from an adult with an advanced solid tumor such as melanoma, head and neck, liver or kidney cancer. In nucleotides, the CDR3 is TGTGCCAGCAATCTGGCAGGGGGCCACGAGCAGTACTTC. It specifies CASNLAGGHEQYF.